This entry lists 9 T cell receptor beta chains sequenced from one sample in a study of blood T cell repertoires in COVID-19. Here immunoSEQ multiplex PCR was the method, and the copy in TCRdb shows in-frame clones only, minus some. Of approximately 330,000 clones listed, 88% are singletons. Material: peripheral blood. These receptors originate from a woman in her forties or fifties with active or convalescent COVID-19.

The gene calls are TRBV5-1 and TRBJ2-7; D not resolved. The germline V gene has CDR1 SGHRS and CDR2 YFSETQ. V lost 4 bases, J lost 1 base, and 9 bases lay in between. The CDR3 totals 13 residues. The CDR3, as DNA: TGCGCCAGCAGCCTCAGGAATTCCTACGAGCAGTACTTC. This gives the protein CASSLRNSYEQYF.

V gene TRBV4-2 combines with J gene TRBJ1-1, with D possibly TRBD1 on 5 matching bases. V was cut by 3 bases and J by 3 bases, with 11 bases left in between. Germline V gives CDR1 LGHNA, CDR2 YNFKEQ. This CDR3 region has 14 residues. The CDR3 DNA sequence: TGTGCCAGCAGCCAGGGGGGGACTTACACTGAAGCTTTCTTT. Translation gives CASSQGGTYTEAFF.

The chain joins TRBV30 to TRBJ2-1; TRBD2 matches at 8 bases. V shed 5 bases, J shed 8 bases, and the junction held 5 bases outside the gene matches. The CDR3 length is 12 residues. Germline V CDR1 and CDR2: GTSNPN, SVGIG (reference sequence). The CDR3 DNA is TGTGCCTGGTCGGGGGGGCCGGATGAGCAGTTCTTC. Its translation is CAWSGGPDEQFF.

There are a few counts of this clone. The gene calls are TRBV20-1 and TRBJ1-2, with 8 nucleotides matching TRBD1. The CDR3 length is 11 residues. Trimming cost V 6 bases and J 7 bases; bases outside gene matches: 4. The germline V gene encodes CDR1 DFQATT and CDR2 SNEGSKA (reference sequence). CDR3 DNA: TGCAGTGCCTCGACAGGGGCTGGCTACACCTTC. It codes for CSASTGAGYTF.

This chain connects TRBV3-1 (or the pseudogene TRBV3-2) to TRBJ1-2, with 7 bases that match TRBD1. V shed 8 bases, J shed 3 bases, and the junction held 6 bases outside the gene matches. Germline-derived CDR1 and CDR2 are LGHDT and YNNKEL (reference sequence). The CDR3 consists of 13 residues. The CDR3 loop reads CASRTGDHYGYTF. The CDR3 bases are TGTGCCAGCCGAACAGGGGACCACTATGGCTACACCTTC.

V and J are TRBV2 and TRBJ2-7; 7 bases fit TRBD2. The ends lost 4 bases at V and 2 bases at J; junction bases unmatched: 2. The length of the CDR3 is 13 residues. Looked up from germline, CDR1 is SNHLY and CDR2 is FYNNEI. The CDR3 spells CASSVGLPYEQYF. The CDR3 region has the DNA TGTGCCAGCAGTGTGGGACTACCCTACGAGCAGTACTTC.

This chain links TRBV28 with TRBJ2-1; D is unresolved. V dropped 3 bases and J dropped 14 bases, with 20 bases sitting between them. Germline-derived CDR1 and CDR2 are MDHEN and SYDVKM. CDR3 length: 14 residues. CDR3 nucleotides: TGTGCCAGCAGTTTCGGATACAGCCTTTTTCGGAAGTTCTTC. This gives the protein CASSFGYSLFRKFF.

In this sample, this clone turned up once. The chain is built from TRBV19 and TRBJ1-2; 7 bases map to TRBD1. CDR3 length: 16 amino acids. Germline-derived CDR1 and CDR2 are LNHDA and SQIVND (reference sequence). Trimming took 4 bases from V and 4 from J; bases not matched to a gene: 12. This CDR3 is CASSTLPGGRIYGYTF. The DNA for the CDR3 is TGTGCCAGTAGTACTCTCCCAGGGGGTAGGATCTATGGCTACACCTTC.

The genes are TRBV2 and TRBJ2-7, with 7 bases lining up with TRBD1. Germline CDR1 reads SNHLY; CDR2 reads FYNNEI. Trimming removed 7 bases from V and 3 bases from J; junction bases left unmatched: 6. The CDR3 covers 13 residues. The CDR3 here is CASTRDSYYEQYF. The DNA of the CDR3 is TGTGCCAGCACCCGGGACAGCTACTACGAGCAGTACTTC. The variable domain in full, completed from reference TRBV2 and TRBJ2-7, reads EPEVTQTPSHQVTQMGQEVILRCVPISNHLYFYWYRQILGQKVEFLVSFYNNEISEKSEIFDDQFSVERPDGSNFTLKIRSTKLEDSAMYFCASTRDSYYEQYFGPGTRLTVT.